A single sample is the source of the 26 T cell receptor beta chains below, sequenced in a study of T cell responses to AZD1222 COVID-19 vaccine. Clones were read by immunoSEQ multiplex PCR, and TCRdb kept only the in-frame ones, dropping some. The table includes 92,000 or so clones, roughly nine tenths detected once. Sequenced here: peripheral blood, sampled on day 0 of AZD1222 vaccination. These receptors were obtained from an adult in good health.

There are a few counts of this clone. This sequence joins TRBV4-3 and TRBJ2-3; possibly TRBD2 for D (5 bases). The CDR3 has 15 amino acids. Per the germline V gene, CDR1 is LGHNA and CDR2 is YSLEER. The V end lost 3 bases, the J end lost 3 bases, and 13 bases lay between the germline ends. Written as DNA, the CDR3 is TGCGCCAGCAGCCAGGGCTTCGGGGTAACAGATACGCAGTATTTT. The encoded protein is CASSQGFGVTDTQYF.

The V and J genes are TRBV7-3 and TRBJ2-2, with 10 bases lining up with TRBD2. The CDR3 contains 16 residues. CDR1 and CDR2 from the germline V gene are SGHTA and FQGTGA. The junction had 5 bases not matched to a gene; V was cut back by 6 bases and J by 1 base. The CDR3: CASSLGLAVNTGELFF. The CDR3, as DNA: TGTGCCAGCAGTTTAGGACTAGCGGTGAACACCGGGGAGCTGTTTTTT.

This sequence joins TRBV6-5 and TRBJ2-1, with D unclear. Trimming took off 2 bases at V and 0 bases at J, with 8 bases between the two ends. CDR1 and CDR2 from the germline V gene are MNHEY and SVGAGI. This CDR3 is built from 15 residues. CDR3 sequence reads: CASSYARSSYNEQFF. In DNA, the CDR3 is TGTGCCAGCAGTTACGCCCGGAGCTCCTACAATGAGCAGTTCTTC.

This clone was seen only a few times. The junction and the germline gene differ at one end; a read error may be behind it. The rearrangement joins TRBV7-7 to TRBJ1-3, with unresolved D. Germline-derived CDR1 and CDR2 are SSHAT and FNYEAQ (reference sequence). The CDR3 runs to 15 residues. The CDR3 protein is CASSIGPNSGNTIYF. The CDR3 DNA reads as TGTGCTAGCAGCATCGGGCCCAACTCTGGAAACACCATATATTTT.

This chain joins TRBV28 and TRBJ2-5; 7 bases align to TRBD2. This CDR3 is built from 13 residues. The ends lost 6 bases at V and 4 bases at J; junction bases unmatched: 5. Germline CDR1 and CDR2: MDHEN and SYDVKM. DNA for the CDR3: TGTGCCAGCAGGGGGGGGTATAGAGAGACCCAGTACTTC. It yields the protein CASRGGYRETQYF.

The chain has TRBV6-5 and TRBJ1-2; D perhaps matches TRBD1 (6 bases). CDR3 length: 15 amino acids. Germline CDR1 reads MNHEY; CDR2 reads SVGAGI. The ends were cut back, 6 bases at V and 6 bases at J, with 20 bases in the middle. In nucleotides, the CDR3 is TGTGCCAGCAGGCCCCCCAGGGGAATCTCGGATGGCTACACCTTC. This gives the protein CASRPPRGISDGYTF.

The chain couples TRBV12-3 or TRBV12-4 to TRBJ1-1, with D unresolved. The ends were cut back, 3 bases at V and 1 base at J, with 6 bases in the middle. The length of the CDR3 is 13 residues. Written as DNA, the CDR3 is TGTGCCAGCAGTTTCATGGCGAACACTGAAGCTTTCTTT. Its translation: CASSFMANTEAFF.

J is TRBJ2-2 and V is TRBV9; D ambiguous. V lost 0 bases to trimming and J lost 7 bases, with 7 bases between them. The germline CDR1 and CDR2 sequences are SGDLS and YYNGEE. This CDR3 comprises 13 residues. CDR3 sequence reads: CASSVVGIGELFF. CDR3 bases: TGTGCCAGCAGCGTAGTTGGGATCGGGGAGCTGTTTTTT.

The rearrangement links TRBV4-3 to TRBJ2-1; TRBD2 agrees at 12 bases. J gave up 7 bases and V 2 bases, and 0 bases lay outside the gene matches. In germline, CDR1 is LGHNA, CDR2 YSLEER. The CDR3 is made up of 14 amino acids. CDR3 sequence: CASSQTSGRNEQFF. The CDR3 nucleotides read TGCGCCAGCAGCCAAACTAGCGGGAGGAATGAGCAGTTCTTC.

This chain connects TRBV7-2 to TRBJ1-4, with 8 bases fitting TRBD1. Per the germline V gene, CDR1 is SGHTA and CDR2 is FQGNSA. The CDR3 has 14 amino acids. The V gene end was trimmed by 5 bases and the J gene end by 8 bases; junction bases not matched to a gene: 7. The CDR3 bases are TGTGCCAGCAGCCCTCGGACAGGGAGGGAAAAACTGTTTTTT. This codes for CASSPRTGREKLFF.

The chain employs TRBV28 and TRBJ2-3, with D perhaps TRBD2 (6 bases). CDR3 length: 14 residues. Trimming pared 2 bases from V and 8 bases from J, leaving 14 bases between. CDR1 and CDR2 (germline): MDHEN, SYDVKM. The CDR3 DNA sequence: TGTGCCAGCAGTTTAACCGGGGCCGGGGGTACGCAGTATTTT. Protein: CASSLTGAGGTQYF.

A remark on this clone: At one end, the junction sequence differs from germline, possibly due to a read error. The rearrangement links TRBV13 to TRBJ2-3, with 9 bases identical to TRBD2. Germline V gives CDR1 PRHDT, CDR2 FYEKMQ (reference sequence). CDR3 length: 19 residues. CDR3 region: CASSLGRFSGRASTDTQYF. The DNA of the CDR3 is TGTGCCAGCAGCTTAGGCCGGTTTAGCGGGAGAGCTAGCACGGATACGCAGTATTTT.

The chain is built from TRBV6-5 and TRBJ2-5; D could derive from TRBD1 or TRBD2 (6 bases each). V dropped 3 bases and J dropped 5 bases, with 16 bases sitting between them. Germline CDR1 reads MNHEY; CDR2 reads SVGAGI. This CDR3 is built from 15 residues. CDR3 in DNA: TGTGCCAGCAGTTATAAGACAGGTCTAGCGGAGACCCAGTACTTC. It yields the protein CASSYKTGLAETQYF.

V and J are TRBV29-1 and TRBJ2-7; 8 bases agree with TRBD1. The V and J ends lost 7 bases and 3 bases, in that order; junction bases with no gene match: 5. The CDR3 consists of 12 residues. The germline V gene has CDR1 SQVTM and CDR2 ANQGSEA. The CDR3 region is CSARTGNYEQYF. CDR3 nucleotides: TGCAGCGCCCGGACAGGGAACTACGAGCAGTACTTC.

The DNA of the CDR3 is TGTGCCAGCAGTTACTCCTCGGGGGGTTTTTCCTACGAGCAGTACTTC. Translation gives CASSYSSGGFSYEQYF. The chain uses TRBV6-5 and TRBJ2-7; TRBD2 agrees at 7 bases. The CDR3 runs to 16 residues. The germline V gene encodes CDR1 MNHEY and CDR2 SVGAGI. V gave up 0 bases and J gave up 1 base; unmatched junction bases: 6.

This sequence joins TRBV9 and TRBJ1-2; D may be TRBD1 (5 bases). The CDR3 is 15 amino acids. The V gene lost 2 bases and the J gene lost 7 bases, with 18 bases spanning the gap. Germline V gene data show CDR1 as SGDLS and CDR2 as YYNGEE. The CDR3 DNA reads TGTGCCAGCAGCGTCTCAGGGTCGGTCCCGCCTGGCTACACCTTC. Translation gives CASSVSGSVPPGYTF.

This clone was detected only once. The chain couples TRBV19 to TRBJ2-5; a possible D gene is TRBD1 (5 bases). The CDR3 consists of 15 residues. CDR1 and CDR2 (germline): LNHDA, SQIVND (reference sequence). V was shortened by 3 bases and J by 5 bases, with 16 bases between the two germline ends. CDR3 region: CASSIGPARVETQYF. CDR3 nucleotide sequence: TGTGCCAGTAGTATCGGCCCCGCCAGGGTGGAGACCCAGTACTTC.

This clone was seen only a few times. V usage is TRBV5-1 and J usage is TRBJ2-7, with TRBD1 matching over 7 bases. Trimming took 4 bases from V and 0 from J; bases not matched to a gene: 4. Germline V gene lookup returns CDR1 SGHRS and CDR2 YFSETQ. There are 14 residues in the CDR3. The CDR3 DNA reads as TGCGCCAGCAGCGAGGGACAGTACTCCTACGAGCAGTACTTC. Its translation is CASSEGQYSYEQYF.

V is TRBV7-6 and J is TRBJ2-3; TRBD1 agrees at 10 bases. Germline V CDR1 and CDR2: SGHVS, FNYEAQ. This CDR3 has 16 residues. V trimming: 0 bases; J trimming: 1 base; junction bases outside the gene matches: 1. The CDR3 DNA is TGTGCCAGCAGCTTAGCAGACAGGGGGCGCACAGATACGCAGTATTTT. Translation: CASSLADRGRTDTQYF. The variable domain in full, completed from reference TRBV7-6 and TRBJ2-3, reads GAGVSQSPRYKVTKRGQDVALRCDPISGHVSLYWYRQALGQGPEFLTYFNYEAQQDKSGLPNDRFSAERPEGSISTLTIQRTEQRDSAMYRCASSLADRGRTDTQYFGPGTRLTVL.

The chain uses TRBV6-2 or TRBV6-3 and TRBJ1-6; D gene unclear. V dropped 2 bases and J dropped 4 bases, with 9 bases sitting between them. From germline, CDR1 is MNHEY and CDR2 SVGEGT. The CDR3 runs to 15 residues. CDR3 amino acids: CASSYGERYNSPLHF. Here the CDR3 DNA reads TGTGCCAGCAGTTACGGGGAGAGATATAATTCACCCCTCCACTTT.

The J gene is TRBJ2-7, the V gene TRBV4-2; 15 bases are a match to TRBD2. Losses at the gene ends were 4 bases for V and 5 bases for J; bases not matched to a gene: 6. CDR1 is LGHNA and CDR2 is YNFKEQ in the germline V gene. The CDR3 is made up of 16 amino acids. The CDR3 sequence is CASSPEGLAGGNEQYF. DNA for the CDR3: TGTGCCAGCAGCCCCGAGGGACTAGCGGGAGGCAACGAGCAGTACTTC.

A single count supports this clone. The chain couples TRBV28 to TRBJ2-4, with D maybe TRBD1 (6 bases). Germline CDR1 reads MDHEN; CDR2 reads SYDVKM. Trimming took off 2 bases at V and 2 bases at J, with 10 bases between the two ends. This CDR3 has 15 residues. This CDR3 is CASSLEGTTKNIQYF. The CDR3 DNA reads TGTGCCAGCAGTTTAGAGGGGACAACCAAAAACATTCAGTACTTC.

This chain connects TRBV19 to TRBJ1-5; the D is unclear. V was clipped by 2 bases and J by 0 bases, with 17 bases between them. Germline V gene data show CDR1 as LNHDA and CDR2 as SQIVND (reference sequence). The CDR3 runs to 18 residues. CDR3 coding DNA: TGTGCCAGTAGTATAAAGGGCGTCGTGGGGTATAGCAATCAGCCCCAGCATTTT. Its protein product is CASSIKGVVGYSNQPQHF.

This chain joins TRBV11-2 and TRBJ2-1; 11 bases match TRBD2. V was clipped by 2 bases and J by 7 bases; unmatched bases: 7. Germline CDR1 SGHAT, CDR2 FQNNGV. The CDR3 extends over 16 amino acids. CDR3 DNA: TGTGCCAGCAGCTTAAGGGATAGCGGGAGGGGGAATGAGCAGTTCTTC. It codes for CASSLRDSGRGNEQFF.

In nucleotides, the CDR3 is TGTGCCAGCACCATGGGCGGGGATACGCAGTATTTT. The encoded protein is CASTMGGDTQYF. The chain recombines TRBV5-6 with TRBJ2-3, with D possibly being TRBD2 (5 bases). CDR1 is SGHDT and CDR2 is YYEEEE in the germline V gene. V lost 6 bases, J lost 6 bases, and 11 bases lay in between. The CDR3 sequence is 12 residues long. Drawing the rest from reference TRBV5-6 and TRBJ2-3, the complete variable domain is DAGVTQSPTHLIKTRGQQVTLRCSPKSGHDTVSWYQQALGQGPQFIFQYYEEEERQRGNFPDRFSGHQFPNYSSELNVNALLLGDSALYLCASTMGGDTQYFGPGTRLTVL.

The chain has TRBV6-5 and TRBJ1-3, with D hard to call. The CDR3 length is 13 residues. CDR1 MNHEY and CDR2 SVGAGI come from the germline V gene. Deletions cut 6 bases from V and 0 bases from J, with 6 bases between. The CDR3 DNA is TGTGCCAGCAGGGACTACTCTGGAAACACCATATATTTT. Protein product: CASRDYSGNTIYF.